This entry describes one TCR beta chain. PCR used 60 Vbeta primers and 13 Jbeta primers. Only in-frame clones appear in the TCRdb table, and some are missing; sequencing was by immunoSEQ multiplex PCR. The table records around 300,000 clones, approximately 84% of them present only once. The sample belongs to a study of cytomegalovirus exposure and HLA in healthy donors. The length of the CDR3 is 18 residues. V lost 2 bases, J lost 5 bases, and 9 bases stayed unmatched. Germline V gene lookup returns CDR1 SQVTM and CDR2 ANQGSEA. This receptor was obtained from a woman aged 40 to 50 in good health and CMV-seropositive. Sequenced input: PBMCs. The rearrangement uses TRBV29-1 and TRBJ2-1, with TRBD2 matching 16 bases. CDR3 DNA: TGCAGCGTTGAAAAGGGCGGGACTAGCGGGAGGGCCGACAATGAGCAGTTCTTC. This translates into CSVEKGGTSGRADNEQFF.